This T cell receptor (beta chain) appears in the sequencing data of a study of neoadjuvant nivolumab and ipilimumab in lung cancer. V dropped 2 bases and J dropped 3; count of bases not matched to a gene: 2. This CDR3 contains 15 residues. The germline V gene encodes CDR1 KGHSH and CDR2 LQKENI. Sequencing used immunoSEQ multiplex PCR; TCRdb keeps in-frame clones, though not all of them. The sample lists 15,000 to 20,000 clones; approximately 76% were seen once. The sequence derives from an adult with non-small cell lung cancer. The sample consisted of tumor tissue, taken after neoadjuvant nivolumab, alone or with ipilimumab, at or shortly before surgery. This sequence joins TRBV18 and TRBJ1-5, with 9 nucleotides matching TRBD1. The CDR3 sequence: CASSPGTGFNQPQHF. CDR3 nucleotide sequence: TGTGCCAGCTCACCAGGGACAGGGTTCAATCAGCCCCAGCATTTT.